This TCR beta chain came from a study of siplizumab effects on memory and regulatory T cells. Broader study findings: Most proliferating CD4+ or CD8+ clones, roughly 80-97%, had no naive or memory assignment. A major contribution to the alloresponse seemed to be made by naive T cells, which seemed more diverse than memory cells.

V was shortened by 7 bases and J by 2 bases, with 12 bases between the two germline ends. Germline loops: CDR1 LNHDA, CDR2 SQIVND (reference sequence). This CDR3 spans 14 amino acids. Naive, memory, effector memory and TEMRA subsets that were unstimulated underwent sequencing in a few donor pairs. As for this clone: The target antigen is unknown.

Method: immunoSEQ multiplex PCR; TCRdb's copy keeps in-frame clones and lacks some. The sample has 62,000 or so clones, approximately 82% seen once. Sequenced sample: memory CD4+ T cells sorted from blood. The rearrangement joins TRBV19 to TRBJ1-5; D unclear. The source of this sequence is a human donor in good health. CDR3 sequence (DNA): TGTGCCAGTAAAAATAATAAGGGCAATCAGCCCCAGCATTTT. Its translation is CASKNNKGNQPQHF.